What follows are 27 T cell receptor beta chains derived from one specimen sequenced in a study of cytotoxic CD8 clonotypes in ibrutinib-treated CLL. The table came from immunoSEQ multiplex PCR; TCRdb's copy has only in-frame clones and leaves some out. This table has some 25,000 clones, around 84% appearing once. The sample here was PBMCs, taken before ibrutinib treatment. Source of these receptors: a human donor with chronic lymphocytic leukemia.

Concerning this clone: The junction departs from the called germline gene at one end, perhaps through a read error. The chain uses TRBV30 and TRBJ2-2; 12 bases are shared with TRBD2. Germline V gene sequence: CDR1 GTSNPN, CDR2 SVGIG (reference sequence). This CDR3 is 17 amino acids long. Here the CDR3 DNA reads TGTGCCTGGAGCCGAAGTACTAGCGGGAGGCAACACCGGGGAGCTGTTTTT. Its translation is CAWSRSTSGRQHRGAVF.

This clone is a singleton in its sample. The rearrangement uses TRBV9 and TRBJ2-7; D might be TRBD1 (5 bases). Per the germline V gene, CDR1 is SGDLS and CDR2 is YYNGEE. This CDR3 region has 13 residues. V was pared by 5 bases and J by 2 bases, with 11 bases between. In nucleotides, the CDR3 is TGTGCCAGCAGTAGGGGTGGCACCTACGAGCAGTACTTC. Translation gives CASSRGGTYEQYF.

The count of this clone is one. This rearrangement joins TRBV7-2 to TRBJ2-3; possible D gene TRBD2, 5 bases. The V end lost 1 base, the J end lost 5 bases, and 10 bases lay between the germline ends. The germline gives CDR1 SGHTA, CDR2 FQGNSA. This CDR3 has 14 residues. CDR3 residues: CASSLGGPQDTQYF. CDR3 coding DNA: TGTGCCAGCAGCTTAGGCGGGCCTCAAGATACGCAGTATTTT.

The chain has TRBV15 and TRBJ2-2; D is unclear. The CDR3 covers 14 residues. Germline V gene data show CDR1 as LNHNV and CDR2 as YYDKDF (reference sequence). Trimming shortened V by 4 bases and J by 2 bases, and 8 bases separated the two germline ends. CDR3 nucleotides: TGTGCCACCAGCACCTTGAAAAACACCGGGGAGCTGTTTTTT. It yields the protein CATSTLKNTGELFF. The variable domain in full, completed from reference TRBV15 and TRBJ2-2, reads DAMVIQNPRYQVTQFGKPVTLSCSQTLNHNVMYWYQQKSSQAPKLLFHYYDKDFNNEADTPDNFQSRRPNTSFCFLDIRSPGLGDTAMYLCATSTLKNTGELFFGEGSRLTVL.

The V and J genes are TRBV27 and TRBJ2-7; D might be TRBD1 or TRBD2, each matching 5 bases. V was cut by 3 bases and J by 6 bases, with 15 bases left in between. This CDR3 spans 14 amino acids. The V gene's germline CDR1 is MNHEY and CDR2 SMNVEV (reference sequence). DNA for the CDR3: TGTGCCAGCAGTTTGGGGGTCTTGGTGTTCGAGCAGTACTTC. Its protein product is CASSLGVLVFEQYF.

The CDR3 is CASSLSITGGAYEQYF. The CDR3 nucleotides are TGTGCCAGCAGTTTATCAATCACAGGGGGCGCCTACGAGCAGTACTTC. The chain combines TRBV27 with TRBJ2-7, with 9 bases aligning to TRBD1. CDR3 length: 16 residues. Trimming cost V 0 bases and J 2 bases; bases outside gene matches: 5. Germline CDR1 and CDR2: MNHEY and SMNVEV (reference sequence).

The rearrangement joins TRBV19 to TRBJ1-4, with TRBD1 identical over 9 bases. This CDR3 has 16 amino acids. Germline CDR1 reads LNHDA; CDR2 reads SQIVND (reference sequence). Germline trimming cut 5 bases from V and 3 bases from J; bases unmatched to any gene: 7. This CDR3 reads CASSAGQGLSNEKLFF. In DNA, the CDR3 is TGTGCCAGTAGTGCCGGACAGGGGCTGTCTAATGAAAAACTGTTTTTT.

This chain uses TRBV7-2 with TRBJ2-2, with 9 bases lining up with TRBD2. The CDR3 runs 14 residues. Germline V gene lookup returns CDR1 SGHTA and CDR2 FQGNSA. Trimming cost V 4 bases and J 7 bases; bases outside gene matches: 4. CDR3 in DNA: TGTGCCAGCAGCTCCGGACTAGCGTTCGGGGAGCTGTTTTTT. Translating it yields CASSSGLAFGELFF.

The chain employs TRBV27 and TRBJ2-1; 7 bases agree with TRBD2. Trimming took 8 bases from V and 14 from J; bases not matched to a gene: 12. Germline V CDR1 and CDR2: MNHEY, SMNVEV (reference sequence). This CDR3 contains 12 residues. Written as DNA, the CDR3 is TGTGCCAGCGGCATTGGGGGGGGTGACGAGTTCTTC. The encoded protein is CASGIGGGDEFF.

The J gene is TRBJ2-3, the V gene TRBV11-2; 10 bases match TRBD2. The CDR3 is 16 amino acids. V trimming: 3 bases; J trimming: 4 bases; junction bases outside the gene matches: 7. Germline V CDR1 and CDR2: SGHAT, FQNNGV. CDR3 nucleotide sequence: TGTGCCAGCAGCTTCAAAGCGGGAGGGGGGTCAGATACGCAGTATTTT. Translated, it gives CASSFKAGGGSDTQYF. Based on the CDR3 plus reference TRBV11-2 and TRBJ2-3, the full variable domain is EAGVAQSPRYKIIEKRQSVAFWCNPISGHATLYWYQQILGQGPKLLIQFQNNGVVDDSQLPKDRFSAERLKGVDSTLKIQPAKLEDSAVYLCASSFKAGGGSDTQYFGPGTRLTVL.

The sample holds a few counts of this clone. The chain recombines TRBV10-3 with TRBJ2-2, with a tentative D call TRBD2 (5 bases). CDR1 is ENHRY and CDR2 is SYGVKD in the germline V gene. V shed 2 bases and J shed 0 bases, with 7 bases lying between them. This CDR3 is built from 15 residues. For the CDR3, the DNA is TGTGCCATCAGTGAGCGGGGTACGAACACCGGGGAGCTGTTTTTT. It is translated as CAISERGTNTGELFF.

This clone has only a few counts. V and J are TRBV19 and TRBJ2-2, with 9 bases lining up with TRBD2. V lost 4 bases, J lost 0 bases, and 0 bases stayed unmatched. The CDR3 has 15 amino acids. In germline, CDR1 is LNHDA, CDR2 SQIVND (reference sequence). In nucleotides, the CDR3 is TGTGCCAGTAGTACTAGCGGGGCGAACACCGGGGAGCTGTTTTTT. This translates into CASSTSGANTGELFF.

This clone was seen a single time. The chain joins TRBV5-1 to TRBJ1-1; possibly TRBD1 for D (5 bases). The V end lost 0 bases, the J end lost 0 bases, and 9 bases lay between the germline ends. The CDR3 totals 15 residues. Looked up from germline, CDR1 is SGHRS and CDR2 is YFSETQ. The CDR3 is CASSLVGRLNTEAFF. As DNA, the CDR3 is TGCGCCAGCAGCTTGGTGGGGCGCTTGAACACTGAAGCTTTCTTT. The complete variable domain, with remaining parts taken from reference TRBV5-1 and TRBJ1-1, reads KAGVTQTPRYLIKTRGQQVTLSCSPISGHRSVSWYQQTPGQGLQFLFEYFSETQRNKGNFPGRFSGRQFSNSRSEMNVSTLELGDSALYLCASSLVGRLNTEAFFGQGTRLTVV.

The genes are TRBV6-1 and TRBJ1-2; D might be TRBD1 (6 bases). Trimming stripped 6 bases from V and 4 bases from J, with 15 bases between. The CDR3 runs to 14 residues. The germline V gene has CDR1 MNHNS and CDR2 SASEGT. DNA for the CDR3: TGTGCCAGCAGACCAACAGGGCAGGGCTATGGCTACACCTTC. It translates to CASRPTGQGYGYTF.

This clone showed up just once. The gene calls are TRBV25-1 and TRBJ2-3, with no clear D. V lost 11 bases to trimming and J lost 5 bases, with 17 bases between them. This CDR3 is 13 amino acids long. Per the germline V gene, CDR1 is MGHDK and CDR2 is SYGVNS. The CDR3 sequence: CASNFFVGDTQYF. The CDR3 nucleotides read TGTGCCTCTAACTTTTTCGTTGGAGATACGCAGTATTTT.

The V and J genes are TRBV11-2 and TRBJ2-2, with 7 bases matching TRBD2. CDR1 SGHAT and CDR2 FQNNGV come from the germline V gene. This CDR3 is built from 16 residues. V was pared by 6 bases and J by 1 base, with 8 bases of the junction left unmatched. The DNA of the CDR3 is TGTGCCAGCAGGCGCACGGGAGGACGGAACACCGGGGAGCTGTTTTTT. As protein: CASRRTGGRNTGELFF. Full variable domain (rest looked up from reference TRBV11-2 and TRBJ2-2): EAGVAQSPRYKIIEKRQSVAFWCNPISGHATLYWYQQILGQGPKLLIQFQNNGVVDDSQLPKDRFSAERLKGVDSTLKIQPAKLEDSAVYLCASRRTGGRNTGELFFGEGSRLTVL.

This rearrangement joins TRBV19 to TRBJ2-1, with D tentatively TRBD2 (5 bases). The V gene lost 5 bases and the J gene lost 7 bases, with 18 bases spanning the gap. Germline CDR1 reads LNHDA; CDR2 reads SQIVND (reference sequence). The CDR3 sequence is 15 residues long. This CDR3 is CASSSSTIRGNEQFF. The CDR3 DNA is TGTGCCAGTAGTTCAAGCACCATTCGAGGGAATGAGCAGTTCTTC.

This clone showed up just a few times. This chain joins TRBV5-1 and TRBJ2-5, with 13 nucleotides matching TRBD2. V was clipped by 7 bases and J by 3 bases; unmatched bases: 9. Germline assignment: CDR1 SGHRS and CDR2 YFSETQ. CDR3 length: 16 amino acids. The CDR3 is CASRGRGLAGEETQYF. The CDR3 DNA is TGCGCCAGCCGCGGGAGAGGACTAGCGGGAGAAGAGACCCAGTACTTC.

In its sample, this clone was seen once. The chain has TRBV5-1 and TRBJ1-5; possible D gene TRBD1, 6 bases. The germline V and J ends were trimmed by 4 bases and 5 bases, with 13 bases remaining between them. Germline V CDR1 and CDR2: SGHRS, YFSETQ. The CDR3 totals 14 residues. The CDR3 spells CASSPQGMDQPQHF. The CDR3 DNA reads as TGCGCCAGCAGCCCGCAGGGGATGGATCAGCCCCAGCATTTT.

There are a few counts of this clone. The chain has TRBV6-1 and TRBJ2-5; TRBD1 is a possible D gene (6 bases). This CDR3 is 13 amino acids long. The germline CDR1 and CDR2 sequences are MNHNS and SASEGT. The V gene lost 7 bases and the J gene lost 5 bases, with 14 bases spanning the gap. The CDR3 sequence is CASNWGRGETQYF. DNA of the CDR3: TGTGCCAGCAATTGGGGGCGCGGGGAGACCCAGTACTTC.

The V call is TRBV18, the J call TRBJ2-7; TRBD2 matches at 9 bases. The CDR3 covers 15 residues. V dropped 5 bases and J dropped 2; count of bases not matched to a gene: 7. Germline V gene data show CDR1 as KGHSH and CDR2 as LQKENI. CDR3 region: CASSGRTSVAYEQYF. DNA of the CDR3: TGTGCCAGCTCAGGACGGACTAGCGTGGCCTACGAGCAGTACTTC.

The CDR3 loop is CASSSGQRGTSGRIHYEQYF. Here the CDR3 DNA reads TGTGCCAGCAGTTCGGGACAGCGAGGGACTAGCGGGAGGATTCACTACGAGCAGTACTTC. This chain links TRBV27 with TRBJ2-7; TRBD2 matches at 15 bases. The junction had 16 bases not matched to a gene; V was cut back by 4 bases and J by 3 bases. The CDR3 is made up of 20 amino acids. Germline CDR1 and CDR2: MNHEY and SMNVEV (reference sequence).

This chain joins TRBV7-9 and TRBJ2-1; 15 nucleotides agree with TRBD2. The CDR3 loop spans 18 amino acids. Unmatched junction bases numbered 13, after V lost 4 bases and J lost 9 bases. Germline values: CDR1 SEHNR, CDR2 FQNEAQ (reference sequence). The CDR3 DNA reads TGTGCCAGCAGCTCTAGGACTAGCGGGAGGGCCATCCGGGGTGAGCAGTTCTTC. Residues: CASSSRTSGRAIRGEQFF. Full variable domain (rest looked up from reference TRBV7-9 and TRBJ2-1): DTGVSQNPRHKITKRGQNVTFRCDPISEHNRLYWYRQTLGQGPEFLTYFQNEAQLEKSRLLSDRFSAERPKGSFSTLEIQRTEQGDSAMYLCASSSRTSGRAIRGEQFFGPGTRLTVL.

The J gene is TRBJ2-2, the V gene TRBV18; no reliable D call. Germline V gene lookup returns CDR1 KGHSH and CDR2 LQKENI. The CDR3 has 13 residues. The V end was cut by 5 bases, the J end by 7 bases, with 11 bases between. The CDR3 region has the DNA TGTGCCAGCTCAACTGACTTCGGCGGGGAGCTGTTTTTT. Protein sequence: CASSTDFGGELFF.

This chain links TRBV29-1 with TRBJ2-7, with D perhaps matching TRBD1 (6 bases). Trimming stripped 6 bases from V and 3 bases from J, with 9 bases between. Germline V gives CDR1 SQVTM, CDR2 ANQGSEA. This CDR3 region has 11 residues. Written as DNA, the CDR3 is TGCAGCGTACTACAGGGCTACGAGCAGTACTTC. Amino acids: CSVLQGYEQYF.

This sequence joins TRBV9 and TRBJ2-1, with 13 bases matching TRBD2. The germline CDR1 and CDR2 sequences are SGDLS and YYNGEE. The junction had 12 bases not matched to a gene; V was cut back by 0 bases and J by 0 bases. The CDR3 sequence is 21 residues long. CDR3 amino acids: CASSVATGTSGIGGSYNEQFF. The CDR3 bases are TGTGCCAGCAGCGTAGCCACCGGGACTAGCGGGATAGGGGGCTCCTACAATGAGCAGTTCTTC.

This chain uses TRBV28 with TRBJ2-5; TRBD1 is a possible D gene (5 bases). V dropped 2 bases and J dropped 0 bases, with 13 bases sitting between them. This CDR3 is 16 amino acids long. Germline lookup yields CDR1 MDHEN and CDR2 SYDVKM. The DNA for the CDR3 is TGTGCCAGCAGTTTAATGACAGCCCTGTACCAAGAGACCCAGTACTTC. Amino acid sequence: CASSLMTALYQETQYF.